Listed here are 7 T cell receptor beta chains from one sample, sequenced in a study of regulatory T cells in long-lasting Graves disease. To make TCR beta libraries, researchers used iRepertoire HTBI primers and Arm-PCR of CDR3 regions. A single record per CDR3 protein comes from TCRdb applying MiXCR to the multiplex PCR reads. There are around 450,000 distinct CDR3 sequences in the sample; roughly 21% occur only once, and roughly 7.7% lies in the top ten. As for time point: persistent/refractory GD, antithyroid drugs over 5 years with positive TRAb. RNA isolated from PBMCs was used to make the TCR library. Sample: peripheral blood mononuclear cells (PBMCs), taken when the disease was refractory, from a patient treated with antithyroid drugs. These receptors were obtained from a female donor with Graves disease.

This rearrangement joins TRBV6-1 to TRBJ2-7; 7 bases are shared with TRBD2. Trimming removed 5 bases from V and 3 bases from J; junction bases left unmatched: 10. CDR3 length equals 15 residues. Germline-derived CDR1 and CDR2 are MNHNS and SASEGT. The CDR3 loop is CASSQSGTMIYEQYF. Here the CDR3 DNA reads TGTGCCAGCAGTCAATCTGGGACTATGATCTACGAGCAGTACTTC.

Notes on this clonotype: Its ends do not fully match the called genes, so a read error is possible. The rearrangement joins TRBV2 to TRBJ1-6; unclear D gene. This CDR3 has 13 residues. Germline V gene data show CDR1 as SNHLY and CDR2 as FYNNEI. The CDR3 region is CASSAAYNSPIHF. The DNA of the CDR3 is TGTGCCAGCAGTGCAGCCTATAATTCACCCATCCACTTT.

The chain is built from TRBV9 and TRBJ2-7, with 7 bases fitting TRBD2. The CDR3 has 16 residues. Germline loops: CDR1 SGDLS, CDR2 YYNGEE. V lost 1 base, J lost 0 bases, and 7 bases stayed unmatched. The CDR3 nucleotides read TGTGCCAGCAGCGTAAGCAGGACTAGTAGCTCCTACGAGCAGTACTTC. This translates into CASSVSRTSSSYEQYF.

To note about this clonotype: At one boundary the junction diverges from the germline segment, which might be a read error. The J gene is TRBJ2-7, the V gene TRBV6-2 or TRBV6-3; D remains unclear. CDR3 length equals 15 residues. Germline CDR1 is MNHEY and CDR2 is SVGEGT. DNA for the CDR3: TGTGCCGGCAGTAGTCTCGGGCCTGGGGTTTCCGAGCAGTACTTC. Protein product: CAGSSLGPGVSEQYF.

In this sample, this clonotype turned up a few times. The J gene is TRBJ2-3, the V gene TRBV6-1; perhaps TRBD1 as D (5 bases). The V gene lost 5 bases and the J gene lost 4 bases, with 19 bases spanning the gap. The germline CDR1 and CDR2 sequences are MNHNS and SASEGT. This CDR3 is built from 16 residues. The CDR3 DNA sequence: TGTGCCAGCAGTCCAGGGATCCTCCAGCGTGCAGATACGCAGTATTTT. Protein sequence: CASSPGILQRADTQYF.

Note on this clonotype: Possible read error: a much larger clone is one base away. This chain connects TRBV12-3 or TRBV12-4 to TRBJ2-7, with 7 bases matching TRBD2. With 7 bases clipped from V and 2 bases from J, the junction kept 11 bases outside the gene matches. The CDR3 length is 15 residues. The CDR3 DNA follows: TGTGCCAGCATGGGGGGGGGACGGGATCCCTACGAGCAGTACTTC. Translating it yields CASMGGGRDPYEQYF.

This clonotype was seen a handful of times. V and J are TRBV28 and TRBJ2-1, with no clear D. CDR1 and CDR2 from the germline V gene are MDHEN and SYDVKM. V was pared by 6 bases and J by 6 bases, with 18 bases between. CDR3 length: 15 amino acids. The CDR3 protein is CASSRPEEWGNEQFF. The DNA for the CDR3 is TGTGCCAGCAGCCGCCCAGAGGAGTGGGGCAATGAGCAGTTCTTC.